The text below deals with one T cell receptor beta chain. The sample comes from a study of blood T cell repertoires in COVID-19. On the study more broadly: The United States, Italy and Spain provided the acute and convalescent COVID-19 samples. Nucleic acid was either cDNA or gDNA, and it came from T cells, B-cell-depleted T cells, or PBMCs.

The ends lost 4 bases at V and 7 bases at J; junction bases unmatched: 8. Germline V lookup: CDR1 LGHDT, CDR2 YNNKEL (reference sequence). CDR3 length: 14 amino acids. Source study methods: From reference gene primer amplification, estimates of nucleated cell counts were derived. Data came from immunoSEQ multiplex PCR; TCRdb stores just in-frame clones and leaves some out. V, J and clone size are those of that table, while D and trimming were read from the DNA. The sample contains more than 85,000 clones, roughly 89% of which appear only once. J is TRBJ2-7 and V is TRBV3-1 (or the pseudogene TRBV3-2); 9 bases agree with TRBD2. Sequencing was performed on peripheral blood. This sequence originates from a woman in her sixties or seventies with acute or convalescent COVID-19. CDR3 DNA: TGTGCCAGCAGCCGTATAGCGGGAGTCTGGGAGCAGTACTTC. It encodes CASSRIAGVWEQYF.